This T cell receptor beta chain was documented in a study of T cell responses to AZD1222 COVID-19 vaccine. Study observations and caveats: Baseline serostatus was positive in only six or seven AZD1222 recipients.

The CDR3 is made up of 18 amino acids. Unmatched junction bases numbered 11, after V lost 0 bases and J lost 4 bases. CDR1 is SGHRS and CDR2 is YFSETQ in the germline V gene. Comments on this clone: Its cognate antigen is unknown.

TCRdb keeps only in-frame clones here, not all; method: immunoSEQ multiplex PCR. The sample has roughly 120,000 clones, 80% to 90% seen once. The chain is built from TRBV5-1 and TRBJ1-5; 9 positions agree with TRBD1. Sequences were derived from peripheral blood, sampled 28 days after the second AZD1222 dose. This sequence originates from an adult who received the AZD1222 COVID-19 vaccine. CDR3 nucleotides: TGCGCCAGCAGCTTGGAATCGGGACAGGGAATGCCTAATCAGCCCCAGCATTTT. It translates to CASSLESGQGMPNQPQHF.